The 20 T cell receptor beta chains below come from one sample, sequenced in a study of blood T cell repertoires in COVID-19. This table comes from immunoSEQ multiplex PCR, and its TCRdb copy is limited to in-frame clones, with some not included. This sample has about 83,000 clones, with around 83% found just once. Sequenced: peripheral blood. The receptors here all came from an elderly woman in a cohort sampled during active or convalescent COVID-19.

DNA for the CDR3: TGCAGCGTTGAAGAGTTTGCGGGGAGGTCGGGAAACACCATATATTTT. This sequence encodes CSVEEFAGRSGNTIYF. The chain has TRBV29-1 and TRBJ1-3; D not certain. V lost 0 bases and J 4 bases, leaving 16 bases between the germline ends. The CDR3 length is 16 residues. CDR1 SQVTM and CDR2 ANQGSEA come from the germline V gene.

The chain has TRBV7-3 and TRBJ2-5; the D is unclear. The CDR3 totals 18 residues. CDR1 and CDR2 from the germline V gene are SGHTA and FQGTGA. V was shortened by 1 base and J by 1 base, with 19 bases between the two germline ends. The CDR3 is CASSLNGFASRVQETQYF. Written as DNA, the CDR3 is TGTGCCAGCAGCTTAAATGGTTTCGCCAGCCGGGTCCAAGAGACCCAGTACTTC.

The V call is TRBV2, the J call TRBJ2-3, with a tentative D call TRBD2 (6 bases). CDR3 length equals 13 residues. Germline loops: CDR1 SNHLY, CDR2 FYNNEI. Trimming cost V 6 bases and J 6 bases, with 13 bases left between them. CDR3 in DNA: TGTGCCAGCAGCAGGGACTTAGCGGATACGCAGTATTTT. Amino acid sequence: CASSRDLADTQYF.

J is TRBJ2-7 and V is TRBV18; D perhaps matches TRBD1 (6 bases). V shed 5 bases and J shed 3 bases, with 14 bases lying between them. The CDR3 runs to 14 residues. CDR1 and CDR2 from the germline V gene are KGHSH and LQKENI. The CDR3 DNA follows: TGTGCCAGCTCATCAGGGGCCAGAGTCTACGAGCAGTACTTC. Encoded protein: CASSSGARVYEQYF.

The chain recombines TRBV6-6 with TRBJ1-4; tentative D call: TRBD1 (5 bases). The V end was cut by 6 bases, the J end by 4 bases, with 27 bases between. Germline-derived CDR1 and CDR2 are MNHNY and SVGAGI (reference sequence). The CDR3 is made up of 19 amino acids. CDR3 amino acids: CASRRLWGSGHRYNEKLFF. CDR3 DNA sequence: TGTGCCAGCAGGCGATTATGGGGCTCAGGGCATAGGTATAATGAAAAACTGTTTTTT.

This clone was observed a few times. The chain carries TRBV24-1 and TRBJ1-2, with 10 nucleotides matching TRBD1. The CDR3 runs to 12 residues. Trimming at V came to 10 bases and at J to 6 bases, leaving 4 bases not matched to a gene. CDR1 KGHDR and CDR2 SFDVKD come from the germline V gene. CDR3 sequence (DNA): TGTGCCACTAGACAGGGGGCGGATGGCTACACCTTC. This translates into CATRQGADGYTF.

The V and J genes are TRBV10-2 and TRBJ2-1; TRBD1 agrees at 9 bases. The CDR3 is 14 residues long. Unmatched junction bases numbered 2, after V lost 6 bases and J lost 2 bases. Germline V lookup: CDR1 WSHSY, CDR2 SAAADI. The chain's CDR3 is CASRRDRAYNEQFF. The CDR3 coding sequence is TGCGCCAGCAGACGGGACAGGGCCTACAATGAGCAGTTCTTC.

The rearrangement links TRBV19 to TRBJ1-2, with 7 nucleotides matching TRBD1. The ends lost 4 bases at V and 4 bases at J; junction bases unmatched: 12. Per the germline V gene, CDR1 is LNHDA and CDR2 is SQIVND (reference sequence). The CDR3 totals 16 residues. CDR3 nucleotide sequence: TGTGCCAGTAGTAAATTTACAGGGGCAGGTGTCTATGGCTACACCTTC. It yields the protein CASSKFTGAGVYGYTF.

CDR3 sequence (DNA): TGTGCCAGCAGCGTAGGGCTAGAATTGACAGATACGCAGTATTTT. Translated: CASSVGLELTDTQYF. The rearrangement uses TRBV9 and TRBJ2-3; D unresolved. Germline V gene sequence: CDR1 SGDLS, CDR2 YYNGEE. CDR3 size: 15 residues. The V and J ends lost 0 bases and 3 bases respectively, with 11 bases between them.

The chain uses TRBV30 and TRBJ2-5; TRBD1 matches 11 bases. The V gene end was trimmed by 1 base and the J gene end by 5 bases; junction bases not matched to a gene: 6. The CDR3 consists of 15 residues. In germline, CDR1 is GTSNPN, CDR2 SVGIG (reference sequence). CDR3 bases: TGTGCCTGGAGTGAAGGGACAGGGGGTGGGGAGACCCAGTACTTC. Encoded protein: CAWSEGTGGGETQYF.

This sequence joins TRBV7-3 and TRBJ1-1, with TRBD1 as a possible D gene (5 bases). CDR1 and CDR2 from the germline V gene are SGHTA and FQGTGA. Trimming stripped 3 bases from V and 1 base from J, with 6 bases between. The CDR3 spans 13 residues. The CDR3 is CASSFGGNTEAFF. CDR3 DNA sequence: TGTGCCAGCAGCTTCGGGGGGAACACTGAAGCTTTCTTT.

The gene calls are TRBV28 and TRBJ2-2, with a possible D match to TRBD2 (6 bases). Trimming removed 5 bases from V and 2 bases from J, with 15 bases in between. CDR1 MDHEN and CDR2 SYDVKM come from the germline V gene. The CDR3 extends over 16 amino acids. The CDR3 sequence: CASSTSGTLNTGELFF. The CDR3 DNA reads TGTGCCAGCAGTACCTCCGGGACTCTAAACACCGGGGAGCTGTTTTTT.

V gene TRBV7-2 combines with J gene TRBJ2-2, with 13 bases that match TRBD2. CDR3 size: 17 residues. In germline, CDR1 is SGHTA, CDR2 FQGNSA. V lost 7 bases and J lost 4; bases outside the gene matches: 9. In DNA, the CDR3 is TGTGCCAGCACGGGACTAGCGGGACCGGGAGGCACCGGGGAGCTGTTTTTT. This sequence encodes CASTGLAGPGGTGELFF.

The genes are TRBV27 and TRBJ1-2, with D possibly TRBD1 on 6 matching bases. Germline-derived CDR1 and CDR2 are MNHEY and SMNVEV (reference sequence). The CDR3 is 15 amino acids. The V end was cut by 5 bases, the J end by 7 bases, with 20 bases between. Here the CDR3 reads CASSPYRVALPGYTF. Here the CDR3 DNA reads TGTGCCAGCAGTCCTTACAGGGTGGCATTACCTGGCTACACCTTC.

The chain combines TRBV4-2 with TRBJ1-6; no firm D call. The CDR3 is made up of 17 amino acids. From germline, CDR1 is LGHNA and CDR2 YNFKEQ. With 1 base removed from V and 5 bases from J, the gap between germline ends came to 15 bases. The CDR3 sequence is CASSQVRQTGDNSPLHF. The CDR3 DNA sequence: TGTGCCAGCAGCCAAGTACGCCAGACGGGTGATAATTCACCCCTCCACTTT.

The V call is TRBV4-1, the J call TRBJ2-7, with D maybe TRBD1 (7 bases). The CDR3 length is 14 residues. V lost 2 bases to trimming and J lost 3 bases, with 11 bases between them. Germline V gives CDR1 MGHRA, CDR2 YSYEKL. The chain's CDR3 is CASSQFQGGYEQYV. CDR3 sequence (DNA): TGCGCCAGCAGCCAATTCCAGGGGGGCTACGAGCAGTACGTC.

This clone was observed a few times. The chain uses TRBV12-3 or TRBV12-4 and TRBJ1-5; D is perhaps TRBD1 (5 bases). V dropped 6 bases and J dropped 8 bases, with 14 bases sitting between them. The CDR3 consists of 13 residues. The CDR3 bases are TGTGCCAGCAGCCCTACCCTCAGGGAGCCCCAGCATTTT. The encoded protein is CASSPTLREPQHF.

The rearrangement uses TRBV28 and TRBJ2-7, with a weak D call TRBD1 (6 bases). The CDR3 is 14 amino acids. Trimming stripped 5 bases from V and 0 bases from J, with 11 bases between. Looked up from germline, CDR1 is MDHEN and CDR2 is SYDVKM. CDR3 loop: CASSPDRTSYEQYF. CDR3 nucleotide sequence: TGTGCCAGCAGTCCTGACAGGACCTCCTACGAGCAGTACTTC.

V gene TRBV6-5 combines with J gene TRBJ1-4; 9 bases align to TRBD1. The CDR3 runs 14 residues. Germline V gene sequence: CDR1 MNHEY, CDR2 SVGAGI. J was trimmed by 8 bases and V by 5 bases; bases with no gene match: 6. This chain's CDR3 is CASSPNRGQEKLFF. The CDR3 DNA is TGTGCCAGCAGTCCTAACAGGGGGCAGGAAAAACTGTTTTTT.

This clone was seen once. The chain has TRBV5-1 and TRBJ1-3, with 8 bases aligning to TRBD1. CDR1 is SGHRS and CDR2 is YFSETQ in the germline V gene. The CDR3 runs 15 residues. The V segment lost 1 base and the J segment 1 base; nucleotides outside the gene matches: 1. CDR3 protein: CASSLRTGSGNTIYF. For the CDR3, the DNA is TGCGCCAGCAGCTTGCGGACAGGGTCTGGAAACACCATATATTTT.